These 20 T cell receptor beta chains were all obtained from the same sample, sequenced in a study of identical twins. TCRdb redid the calling of the 5' RACE reads with MiXCR, one entry per CDR3 protein. The sample carries approximately 1.8 million distinct CDR3 sequences, 25% to 35% recorded once. Sequenced input: cord blood. Source of these receptors: a newborn girl in good health.

The chain recombines TRBV20-1 with TRBJ2-5; 7 bases match TRBD2. Germline V gives CDR1 DFQATT, CDR2 SNEGSKA (reference sequence). J was trimmed by 11 bases and V by 5 bases; bases with no gene match: 20. The CDR3 has 15 amino acids. The CDR3 loop is CSAFTSDQNHNEQYF. The CDR3 DNA reads TGCAGTGCTTTCACTAGCGATCAGAACCACAATGAGCAGTACTTC.

This chain connects TRBV20-1 to TRBJ2-1, with TRBD1 as a possible D gene (5 bases). The better agreement between TRBJ2-7 and the DNA end casts doubt on the J call. The germline V gene encodes CDR1 DFQATT and CDR2 SNEGSKA (reference sequence). The CDR3 length is 11 residues. This CDR3 is CSASQGYKQYF. CDR3 nucleotides: TGCAGTGCCTCCCAGGGTTACAAGCAGTACTTC.

Only one count was recorded for this clonotype. This rearrangement joins TRBV2 to TRBJ2-2, with 10 bases aligning to TRBD2. The germline V gene encodes CDR1 SNHLY and CDR2 FYNNEI. This CDR3 region has 15 residues. V shed 1 base, J shed 5 bases, and the junction held 1 base outside the gene matches. The DNA of the CDR3 is TGTGCCAGCAGTGAAGAACTAGCGGGGACCGGGGAGCTGTTTTTT. It encodes CASSEELAGTGELFF.

The sample holds many counts of this clonotype. V and J are TRBV20-1 and TRBJ2-7, with D perhaps matching TRBD2 (6 bases). V lost 2 bases and J 6 bases, leaving 17 bases between the germline ends. Germline V gene data show CDR1 as DFQATT and CDR2 as SNEGSKA (reference sequence). The CDR3 totals 14 residues. The CDR3 coding sequence is TGCAGTGCTAGACCCGGGACTTTCAGTGGCGAGCAGTACTTC. Protein product: CSARPGTFSGEQYF.

This clonotype was found a few times. V and J are TRBV15 and TRBJ1-5; D unclear. The V gene lost 0 bases and the J gene lost 6 bases, with 12 bases spanning the gap. The germline gives CDR1 LNHNV, CDR2 YYDKDF (reference sequence). The CDR3 extends over 15 amino acids. The CDR3 coding sequence is TGTGCCACCAGCAGAGATCAGGCTACCAGTCAGCCCCAGCATTTT. It codes for CATSRDQATSQPQHF. Drawing the rest from reference TRBV15 and TRBJ1-5, the complete variable domain is DAMVIQNPRYQVTQFGKPVTLSCSQTLNHNVMYWYQQKSSQAPKLLFHYYDKDFNNEADTPDNFQSRRPNTSFCFLDIRSPGLGDTAMYLCATSRDQATSQPQHFGDGTRLSIL.

This rearrangement joins TRBV20-1 to TRBJ2-2; TRBD1 matches at 10 bases. The CDR3 has 14 amino acids. The germline V gene encodes CDR1 DFQATT and CDR2 SNEGSKA (reference sequence). After removal of 6 bases from V and 7 bases from J, the junction contained 8 bases not matched to a gene. This CDR3 is CSARDRGAGGELFF. The CDR3 DNA follows: TGCAGTGCAAGGGACAGGGGAGCTGGCGGGGAGCTGTTTTTT.

The chain combines TRBV28 with TRBJ2-7, with a possible D match to TRBD2 (6 bases). CDR1 is MDHEN, CDR2 SYDVKM, per germline. The CDR3 sequence is 17 residues long. Trimming shortened V by 2 bases and J by 3 bases, and 20 bases separated the two germline ends. CDR3 sequence reads: CASSLVVWRDESYEQYF. CDR3 DNA sequence: TGTGCCAGCAGTTTAGTCGTTTGGCGGGACGAAAGCTACGAGCAGTACTTC.

V usage is TRBV6-2 or TRBV6-3 and J usage is TRBJ1-1; D is ambiguous. CDR3 length: 12 amino acids. Germline assignment: CDR1 MNHEY and CDR2 SVGEGT. Between the trimmed V and J ends, which lost 4 bases and 4 bases, there was a span of 7 bases. CDR3 protein: CASSSWGTEAFF. The CDR3 DNA follows: TGTGCCAGCAGTTCCTGGGGCACTGAAGCTTTCTTT.

This sequence joins TRBV20-1 and TRBJ2-5, with D perhaps being TRBD1 or TRBD2 (5 bases each). From germline, CDR1 is DFQATT and CDR2 SNEGSKA (reference sequence). The CDR3 loop spans 16 amino acids. DNA for the CDR3: TGCAGCACCCGGGACGGACGACGAGATTGGGATAATGAGCAGTACTTC. Protein: CSTRDGRRDWDNEQYF.

The chain carries TRBV7-9 and TRBJ1-2, with D hard to call. The CDR3 length is 15 residues. The germline V gene has CDR1 SEHNR and CDR2 FQNEAQ (reference sequence). V was trimmed by 2 bases and J by 5 bases, leaving 15 bases between them. In DNA form, the CDR3 reads TGTGCCAGCAGCTTAACCGGGGAGGAGCGGTATGGCTACACCTTC. It encodes CASSLTGEERYGYTF.

This sequence joins TRBV7-2 and TRBJ2-3; TRBD2 matches at 13 bases. CDR1 is SGHTA, CDR2 FQGNSA, per germline. With 6 bases clipped from V and 6 bases from J, the junction kept 9 bases outside the gene matches. The CDR3 contains 16 residues. CDR3 loop: CASRFTSGRASDTQYF. In DNA, the CDR3 is TGTGCCAGCAGATTTACTAGCGGGAGGGCCTCCGATACGCAGTATTTT.

This clonotype was found many times. The rearrangement joins TRBV5-1 to TRBJ2-1; 9 positions agree with TRBD1. V was clipped by 5 bases and J by 4 bases; unmatched bases: 7. Looked up from germline, CDR1 is SGHRS and CDR2 is YFSETQ. The CDR3 spans 15 residues. DNA for the CDR3: TGCGCCAGCAGGGAAGGACAGGGGACTTACAATGAGCAGTTCTTC. Encoded protein: CASREGQGTYNEQFF. Drawing the rest from reference TRBV5-1 and TRBJ2-1, the complete variable domain is KAGVTQTPRYLIKTRGQQVTLSCSPISGHRSVSWYQQTPGQGLQFLFEYFSETQRNKGNFPGRFSGRQFSNSRSEMNVSTLELGDSALYLCASREGQGTYNEQFFGPGTRLTVL.

This clonotype was observed a few times. The V and J genes are TRBV7-6 and TRBJ2-1, with 7 bases lining up with TRBD2. Germline values: CDR1 SGHVS, CDR2 FNYEAQ. The CDR3 sequence is 16 residues long. J gave up 8 bases and V 1 base, and 11 bases lay outside the gene matches. The CDR3 DNA sequence: TGTGCCAGCAGCTTAGGGTTAGGGCGGGGGTTCGATGAGCAGTTCTTC. Its protein is CASSLGLGRGFDEQFF.

The rearrangement uses TRBV20-1 and TRBJ2-7; 9 bases are shared with TRBD2. With 6 bases clipped from V and 2 bases from J, the junction kept 5 bases outside the gene matches. CDR1 is DFQATT and CDR2 is SNEGSKA in the germline V gene (reference sequence). The CDR3 totals 13 residues. In DNA form, the CDR3 reads TGCAGTGCGCTAGCGGGGACGACCTACGAGCAGTACTTC. Residues: CSALAGTTYEQYF.

This clonotype appeared once. V is TRBV27 and J is TRBJ2-7; 8 nucleotides match TRBD1. CDR1 is MNHEY and CDR2 is SMNVEV in the germline V gene (reference sequence). The CDR3 runs to 14 residues. The V and J ends lost 4 bases and 2 bases, in that order; junction bases with no gene match: 4. The CDR3 nucleotides are TGTGCCAGCAGTTACAGGGGGTCGGCCTACGAGCAGTACTTC. Translating gives CASSYRGSAYEQYF.

This chain joins TRBV2 and TRBJ1-1, with no clear D. V gave up 2 bases and J gave up 10 bases, with 5 bases separating them. CDR3 length: 10 residues. Germline V gene lookup returns CDR1 SNHLY and CDR2 FYNNEI. CDR3 sequence (DNA): TGTGCCAGCAGTGAATCGAGAGCTTTCTTT. Translated: CASSESRAFF.

The V and J genes are TRBV4-2 and TRBJ1-6, with 7 positions matching TRBD1. V shed 0 bases and J 12 bases; nucleotides not matched to a gene: 20. Germline V lookup: CDR1 LGHNA, CDR2 YNFKEQ. The CDR3 consists of 19 residues. The CDR3 region is CASSQEIPGQSPLVRPLHF. CDR3 coding DNA: TGTGCCAGCAGCCAAGAGATTCCGGGACAGTCCCCCTTAGTTAGACCCCTCCACTTT.

This clonotype appeared a few times. The chain is built from TRBV5-1 and TRBJ2-1; possibly TRBD2 for D (5 bases). The germline gives CDR1 SGHRS, CDR2 YFSETQ. CDR3 length: 15 amino acids. V lost 2 bases, J lost 6 bases, and 15 bases lay in between. This CDR3 reads CASSLSGRVANEQFF. The DNA of the CDR3 is TGCGCCAGCAGCTTAAGTGGGAGAGTAGCCAATGAGCAGTTCTTC.

This clonotype was picked up a small number of times. This chain connects TRBV10-3 to TRBJ2-5, with D hard to call. V dropped 6 bases and J dropped 5 bases, with 19 bases sitting between them. Germline lookup yields CDR1 ENHRY and CDR2 SYGVKD. The CDR3 consists of 15 residues. DNA for the CDR3: TGTGCCATCAGAATTATACCTAGGGTTAGGGAGACCCAGTACTTC. Its protein is CAIRIIPRVRETQYF.

The CDR3 loop reads CSVGTISQGHTDTQYF. CDR3 nucleotides: TGCAGCGTTGGAACGATAAGCCAAGGTCACACAGATACGCAGTATTTT. The genes are TRBV29-1 and TRBJ2-3; D gene unclear. This CDR3 comprises 16 residues. Trimming left V 4 bases short and J 2 bases short, with 19 bases between. Per the germline V gene, CDR1 is SQVTM and CDR2 is ANQGSEA.